This TCR beta chain appears in the sequencing data of a study of blood T cell repertoires in COVID-19. Across the whole study: The United States, Italy and Spain were the sources of the acute and convalescent COVID-19 samples.

Clones were sequenced by immunoSEQ multiplex PCR, and TCRdb holds only the in-frame ones, with some missing. The sample lists approximately 50,000 clones; 85% were seen once. The sample holds one count of this clone. The sample taken for sequencing was peripheral blood. The sequence was obtained from a man aged 55 to 69 with acute or convalescent COVID-19.

The CDR3 sequence: CASSVSVTTNEKLFF. CDR3 nucleotides: TGTGCCAGCAGCGTATCAGTTACAACTAATGAAAAACTGTTTTTT. The chain links TRBV9 to TRBJ1-4; D gene unclear. The CDR3 runs to 15 residues. The V gene's germline CDR1 is SGDLS and CDR2 YYNGEE. The V gene lost 1 base and the J gene lost 0 bases, with 7 bases spanning the gap.